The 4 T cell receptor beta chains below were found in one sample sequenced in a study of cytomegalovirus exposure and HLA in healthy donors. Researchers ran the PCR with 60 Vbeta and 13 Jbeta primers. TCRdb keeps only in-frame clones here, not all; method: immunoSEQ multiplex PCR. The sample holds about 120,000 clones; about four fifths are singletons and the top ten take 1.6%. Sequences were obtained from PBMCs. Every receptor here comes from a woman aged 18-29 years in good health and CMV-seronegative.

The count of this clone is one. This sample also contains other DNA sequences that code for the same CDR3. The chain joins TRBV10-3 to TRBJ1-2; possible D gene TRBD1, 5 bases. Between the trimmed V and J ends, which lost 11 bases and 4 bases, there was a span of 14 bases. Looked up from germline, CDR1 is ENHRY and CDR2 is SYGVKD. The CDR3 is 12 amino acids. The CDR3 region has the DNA TGTGCCTCCGGGCAGGGCCCCTATGGCTACACCTTC. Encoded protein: CASGQGPYGYTF.

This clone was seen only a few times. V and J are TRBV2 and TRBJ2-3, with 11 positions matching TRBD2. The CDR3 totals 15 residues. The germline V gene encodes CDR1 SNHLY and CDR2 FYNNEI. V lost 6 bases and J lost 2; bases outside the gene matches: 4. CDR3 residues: CASRGLAENTDTQYF. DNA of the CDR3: TGTGCCAGCAGGGGACTAGCGGAAAACACAGATACGCAGTATTTT. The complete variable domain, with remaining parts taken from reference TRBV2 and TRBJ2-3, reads EPEVTQTPSHQVTQMGQEVILRCVPISNHLYFYWYRQILGQKVEFLVSFYNNEISEKSEIFDDQFSVERPDGSNFTLKIRSTKLEDSAMYFCASRGLAENTDTQYFGPGTRLTVL.

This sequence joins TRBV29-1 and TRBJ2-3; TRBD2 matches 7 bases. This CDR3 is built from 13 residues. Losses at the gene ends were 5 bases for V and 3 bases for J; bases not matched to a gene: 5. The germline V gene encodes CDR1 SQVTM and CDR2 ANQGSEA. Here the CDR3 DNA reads TGCAGCGTTCGGAACGGGGGGACAGATACGCAGTATTTT. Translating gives CSVRNGGTDTQYF.

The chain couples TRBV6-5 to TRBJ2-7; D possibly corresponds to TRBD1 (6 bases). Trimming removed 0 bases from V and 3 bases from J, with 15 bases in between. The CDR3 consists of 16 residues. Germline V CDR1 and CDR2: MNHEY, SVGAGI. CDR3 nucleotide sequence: TGTGCCAGCAGTTACTCGGGGGACATAACCTTCTACGAGCAGTACTTC. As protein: CASSYSGDITFYEQYF.